This T cell receptor (beta chain) derives from a study of STAT3 mutations in large granular lymphocyte leukemia. For the study at large: Roughly 44% of treated T-LGLL patients showed hematologic response to immunosuppression. Regarding the study as a whole: Every T-cell large granular lymphocyte leukemia patient had at least one immunodominant TCR beta clonotype. All newly emerging clones after therapy were STAT3 wild type. Differing intervals and regimens complicate linking therapy response to clone burden.

This clone was detected a few times. The antigen is undetermined. Clones were sequenced by immunoSEQ multiplex PCR, and TCRdb holds only the in-frame ones, with some missing. The sample lists more than 2,000 clones, less than 75% seen once, with 85% to 90% in the top ten. There are 13 residues in the CDR3. Germline values: CDR1 SQVTM, CDR2 ANQGSEA. Deletions cut 8 bases from V and 4 bases from J, with 15 bases between. The clonotype comes from a woman aged 45 to 65 with T-cell large granular lymphocyte leukemia. Some clones in this sample may be carry-over from other donors' samples. The sample taken for sequencing was peripheral blood mononuclear cells. The chain joins TRBV29-1 to TRBJ2-1; perhaps TRBD1 as D (6 bases). CDR3 protein: CSSAGASYNEQFF. The CDR3 nucleotides read TGCAGCTCTGCAGGGGCTTCGTACAATGAGCAGTTCTTC.